Below, 9 T cell receptor beta chains from the same sample are listed, as sequenced in a study of shared clonotypes between healthy human individuals. TCRdb's copy holds only in-frame clones and misses some; the assay was immunoSEQ multiplex PCR. The profile shows 300,000 to 350,000 clones, less than 85% of them singletons. Sequenced material: memory CD4+ T cells sorted from blood. Subset of the sample: CD45RA-negative fraction. The receptors shown here come from a man younger than 45 in good health.

The rearrangement joins TRBV10-3 to TRBJ1-1; D perhaps matches TRBD1 (5 bases). Trimming stripped 0 bases from V and 5 bases from J, with 10 bases between. CDR1 is ENHRY, CDR2 SYGVKD, per germline. This CDR3 contains 14 residues. The CDR3 loop reads CAISESGAGTEAFF. CDR3 DNA sequence: TGTGCCATCAGTGAGTCAGGGGCTGGAACTGAAGCTTTCTTT.

The chain joins TRBV2 to TRBJ2-3, with a tentative D call TRBD2 (6 bases). The CDR3 is 13 amino acids. Germline V lookup: CDR1 SNHLY, CDR2 FYNNEI. V dropped 6 bases and J dropped 4 bases, with 11 bases sitting between them. CDR3 bases: TGTGCCAGCAGGGGGGGTTTGTCAGATACGCAGTATTTT. Its protein is CASRGGLSDTQYF. The entire variable domain, with the rest obtained from reference TRBV2 and TRBJ2-3, is as follows: EPEVTQTPSHQVTQMGQEVILRCVPISNHLYFYWYRQILGQKVEFLVSFYNNEISEKSEIFDDQFSVERPDGSNFTLKIRSTKLEDSAMYFCASRGGLSDTQYFGPGTRLTVL.

The chain is built from TRBV2 and TRBJ2-5; D may be TRBD1 (6 bases). V gave up 6 bases and J gave up 5 bases, with 13 bases separating them. From germline, CDR1 is SNHLY and CDR2 FYNNEI. CDR3 length equals 13 residues. This chain's CDR3 is CASRTQGGETQYF. The CDR3, as DNA: TGTGCCAGCAGGACACAGGGTGGGGAGACCCAGTACTTC.

J is TRBJ1-1 and V is TRBV4-2; D is possibly TRBD1 (6 bases). Germline V gene data show CDR1 as LGHNA and CDR2 as YNFKEQ. The CDR3 sequence is 16 residues long. V gave up 3 bases and J gave up 0 bases, with 14 bases separating them. The DNA for the CDR3 is TGTGCCAGCAGCCAGTCCCCGGGACACCTGAACACTGAAGCTTTCTTT. It encodes CASSQSPGHLNTEAFF.

The J gene is TRBJ2-7, the V gene TRBV7-9; perhaps D is TRBD1 or TRBD2 (6 bases each). V was pared by 1 base and J by 0 bases, with 10 bases between. CDR1 is SEHNR, CDR2 FQNEAQ, per germline (reference sequence). This CDR3 contains 15 residues. The CDR3 loop reads CASSLEGGSSYEQYF. The CDR3 nucleotides are TGTGCCAGCAGCTTAGAGGGGGGTAGCTCCTACGAGCAGTACTTC.

This rearrangement joins TRBV2 to TRBJ2-7, with D unresolved. V lost 6 bases to trimming and J lost 3 bases, with 9 bases between them. Germline CDR1 and CDR2: SNHLY and FYNNEI. This CDR3 is built from 12 residues. CDR3 in amino acids: CASSINSYEQYF. The CDR3 region has the DNA TGTGCCAGCAGCATAAACAGCTACGAGCAGTACTTC.

This clone was recorded many times. The rearrangement links TRBV27 to TRBJ2-5, with D possibly matching TRBD2 (6 bases). V lost 3 bases and J 4 bases, leaving 15 bases between the germline ends. Germline V lookup: CDR1 MNHEY, CDR2 SMNVEV (reference sequence). The CDR3 has 15 residues. The CDR3 protein is CASSFGGGGVETQYF. CDR3 in DNA: TGTGCCAGCAGTTTCGGCGGAGGAGGGGTAGAGACCCAGTACTTC.

The chain is built from TRBV5-1 and TRBJ2-6; 11 nucleotides match TRBD2. Germline loops: CDR1 SGHRS, CDR2 YFSETQ. CDR3 size: 22 residues. V shed 4 bases and J 1 base; nucleotides not matched to a gene: 19. This CDR3 reads CASSVPINRVLAGGSGANVLTF. CDR3 DNA: TGCGCCAGCAGCGTGCCAATCAACAGGGTTCTAGCGGGAGGTTCTGGGGCCAACGTCCTGACTTTC.

This chain uses TRBV5-1 with TRBJ2-7; 11 bases line up with TRBD2. V lost 1 base to trimming and J lost 6 bases; unmatched junction nucleotides: 3. The germline gives CDR1 SGHRS, CDR2 YFSETQ. The CDR3 totals 14 residues. The CDR3: CASSLTSGSVEQYF. The CDR3 DNA reads TGCGCCAGCAGCTTGACTAGCGGGAGCGTCGAGCAGTACTTC.